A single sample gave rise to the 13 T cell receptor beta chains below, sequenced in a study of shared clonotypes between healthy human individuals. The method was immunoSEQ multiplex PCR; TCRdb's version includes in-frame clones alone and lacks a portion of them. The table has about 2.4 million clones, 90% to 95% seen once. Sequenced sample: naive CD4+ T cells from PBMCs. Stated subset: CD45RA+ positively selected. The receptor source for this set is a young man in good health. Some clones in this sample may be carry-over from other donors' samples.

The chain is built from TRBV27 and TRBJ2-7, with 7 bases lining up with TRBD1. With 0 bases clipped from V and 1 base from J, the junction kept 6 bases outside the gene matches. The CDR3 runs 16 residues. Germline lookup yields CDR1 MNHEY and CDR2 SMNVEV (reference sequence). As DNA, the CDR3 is TGTGCCAGCAGTTTATCGTCCAGGGGGTTTTCCTACGAGCAGTACTTC. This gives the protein CASSLSSRGFSYEQYF.

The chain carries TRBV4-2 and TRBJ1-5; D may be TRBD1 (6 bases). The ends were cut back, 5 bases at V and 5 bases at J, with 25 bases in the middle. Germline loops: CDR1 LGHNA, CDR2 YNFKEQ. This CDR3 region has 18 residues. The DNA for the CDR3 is TGTGCCAGCAGCGTGGACCGCGGGGAGACAGGCAGTTATCAGCCCCAGCATTTT. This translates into CASSVDRGETGSYQPQHF.

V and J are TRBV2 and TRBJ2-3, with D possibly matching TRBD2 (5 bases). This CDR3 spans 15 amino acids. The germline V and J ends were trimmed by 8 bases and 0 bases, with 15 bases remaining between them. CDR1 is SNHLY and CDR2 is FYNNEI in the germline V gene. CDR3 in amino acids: CASGRAGSSTDTQYF. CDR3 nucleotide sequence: TGTGCCAGCGGAAGGGCGGGTTCTAGCACAGATACGCAGTATTTT.

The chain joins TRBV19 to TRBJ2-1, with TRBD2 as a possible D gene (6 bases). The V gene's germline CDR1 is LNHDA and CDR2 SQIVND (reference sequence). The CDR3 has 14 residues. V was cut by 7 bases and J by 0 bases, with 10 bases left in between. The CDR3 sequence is CASTWEASYNEQFF. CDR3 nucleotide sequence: TGTGCCAGTACTTGGGAGGCCTCCTACAATGAGCAGTTCTTC.

The CDR3 DNA reads as TGTGCCAGCAGCCCCGGACAGGGCGAAAACATTCAGTACTTC. This sequence encodes CASSPGQGENIQYF. The chain links TRBV7-9 to TRBJ2-4; TRBD1 matches at 8 bases. The CDR3 has 14 amino acids. Trimming took 5 bases from V and 5 from J; bases not matched to a gene: 5. The V gene's germline CDR1 is SEHNR and CDR2 FQNEAQ (reference sequence).

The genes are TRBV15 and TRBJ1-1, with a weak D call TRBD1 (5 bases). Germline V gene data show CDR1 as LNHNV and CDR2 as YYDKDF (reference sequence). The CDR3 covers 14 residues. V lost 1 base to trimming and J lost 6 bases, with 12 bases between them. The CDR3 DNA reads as TGTGCCACCAGCAGAGGACAGCTCGCCTCTGAAGCTTTCTTT. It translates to CATSRGQLASEAFF.

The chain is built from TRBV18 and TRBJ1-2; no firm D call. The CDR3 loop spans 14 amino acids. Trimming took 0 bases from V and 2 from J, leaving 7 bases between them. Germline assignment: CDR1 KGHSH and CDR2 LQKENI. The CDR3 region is CASSPPFGNYGYTF. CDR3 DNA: TGTGCCAGCTCACCACCGTTCGGAAACTATGGCTACACCTTC.

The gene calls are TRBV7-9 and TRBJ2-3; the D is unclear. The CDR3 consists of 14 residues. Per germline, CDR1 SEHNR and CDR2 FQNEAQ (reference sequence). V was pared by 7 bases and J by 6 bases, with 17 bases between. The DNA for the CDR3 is TGTGCCAGCACCTCTACATTGTCGGTCGATACGCAGTATTTT. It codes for CASTSTLSVDTQYF. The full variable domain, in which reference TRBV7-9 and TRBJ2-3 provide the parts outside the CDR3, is DTGVSQNPRHKITKRGQNVTFRCDPISEHNRLYWYRQTLGQGPEFLTYFQNEAQLEKSRLLSDRFSAERPKGSFSTLEIQRTEQGDSAMYLCASTSTLSVDTQYFGPGTRLTVL.

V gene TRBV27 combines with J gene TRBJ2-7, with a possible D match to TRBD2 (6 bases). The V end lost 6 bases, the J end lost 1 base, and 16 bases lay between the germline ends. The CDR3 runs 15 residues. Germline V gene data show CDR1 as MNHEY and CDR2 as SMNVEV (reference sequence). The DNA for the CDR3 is TGTGCCAGCAGGGAGGGGCTAGCGCCTTCCTACGAGCAGTACTTC. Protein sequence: CASREGLAPSYEQYF.

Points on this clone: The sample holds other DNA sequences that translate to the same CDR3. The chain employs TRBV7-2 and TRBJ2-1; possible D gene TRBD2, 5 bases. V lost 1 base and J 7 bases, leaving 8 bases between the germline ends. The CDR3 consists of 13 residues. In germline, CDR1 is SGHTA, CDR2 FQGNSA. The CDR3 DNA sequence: TGTGCCAGCAGCTTAGGGACTCTGAATGAGCAGTTCTTC. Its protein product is CASSLGTLNEQFF.

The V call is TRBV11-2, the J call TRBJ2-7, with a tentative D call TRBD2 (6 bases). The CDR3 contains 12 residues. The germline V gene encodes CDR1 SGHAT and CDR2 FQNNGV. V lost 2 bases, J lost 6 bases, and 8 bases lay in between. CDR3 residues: CASSLLGGEQYF. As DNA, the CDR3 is TGTGCCAGCAGCTTATTGGGGGGCGAGCAGTACTTC.

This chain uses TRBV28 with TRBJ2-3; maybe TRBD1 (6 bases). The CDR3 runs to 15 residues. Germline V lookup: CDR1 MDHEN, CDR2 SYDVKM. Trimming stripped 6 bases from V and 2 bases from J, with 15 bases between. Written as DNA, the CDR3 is TGTGCCAGCAGGGGGGCGGTGCGCCTCACAGATACGCAGTATTTT. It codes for CASRGAVRLTDTQYF. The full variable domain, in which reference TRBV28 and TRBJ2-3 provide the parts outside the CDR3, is DVKVTQSSRYLVKRTGEKVFLECVQDMDHENMFWYRQDPGLGLRLIYFSYDVKMKEKGDIPEGYSVSREKKERFSLILESASTNQTSMYLCASRGAVRLTDTQYFGPGTRLTVL.

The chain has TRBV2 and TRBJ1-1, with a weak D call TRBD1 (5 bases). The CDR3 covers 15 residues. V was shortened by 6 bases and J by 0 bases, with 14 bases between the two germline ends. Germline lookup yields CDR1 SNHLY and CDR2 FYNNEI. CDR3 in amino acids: CASSRQHSLNTEAFF. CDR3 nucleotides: TGTGCCAGCAGCAGACAGCATAGTTTGAACACTGAAGCTTTCTTT. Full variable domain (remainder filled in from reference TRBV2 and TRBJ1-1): EPEVTQTPSHQVTQMGQEVILRCVPISNHLYFYWYRQILGQKVEFLVSFYNNEISEKSEIFDDQFSVERPDGSNFTLKIRSTKLEDSAMYFCASSRQHSLNTEAFFGQGTRLTVV.